The rows below give T cell receptor beta chains drawn from one sample of a study of control samples from healthy donors and cancer patients. TCRdb's copy holds only in-frame clones and misses some; the assay was immunoSEQ multiplex PCR. This sample has about 170,000 clones, with 85% to 90% found just once. Specimen: blood. These receptors were taken from a woman in her 30s in good health. The CDR3 runs from the conserved cysteine through the conserved F or W. The D gene is left open where the match is weak. Where a row states a size, it is once, few, many or the class of an expanded clone; other rows omit it.

abundance	d_gene	v_gene	j_gene	len	CDR3nt	CDR3aa
-	TRBD1	TRBV5-1	TRBJ2-7	15	TGCGCCAGCAGATTAAAGGACAGGGCCTCCTACGAGCAGTACTTC	CASRLKDRASYEQYF
-	-	TRBV7-2	TRBJ2-7	12	TGTGCCAGCAGCGTCAGGGTGGGGGAGCAGTACTTC	CASSVRVGEQYF
-	TRBD2	TRBV5-4	TRBJ2-1	15	TGTGCCAGCAGCTTGGTAACTAGCGGGAGGGCCCCGCAGTTCTTC	CASSLVTSGRAPQFF
once	-	TRBV10-3	TRBJ1-1	11	TGTGCCTCCCAGGGGAACACTGAAGCTTTCTTT	CASQGNTEAFF
-	TRBD2	TRBV29-1	TRBJ2-3	16	TGCAGCGTCCACAGTAAGGGCGGGGGACCCACAGATACGCAGTATTTT	CSVHSKGGGPTDTQYF
-	-	TRBV4-1	TRBJ2-3	16	TGCGCCAGCAGCCAAGTGCGACTAGTCAAAGCGGATACGCAGTATTTT	CASSQVRLVKADTQYF
-	-	TRBV5-1	TRBJ2-7	11	TGCGCCAGCAGCGACCTGGGGGAGCAGTACTTC	CASSDLGEQYF
-	TRBD2	TRBV19	TRBJ2-7	15	TGTGCCAGTAGTAAGAAGCGGGATGCATCCTACGAGCAGTACTTC	CASSKKRDASYEQYF
-	-	TRBV11-3	TRBJ2-1	13	TGTGCCAGCAGCTTAGATTATAACGGTGAGCAGTTCTTC	CASSLDYNGEQFF
-	TRBD1	TRBV27	TRBJ2-1	14	TGTGCCAGCAGGCAGGACAGGGGCTACAATGAGCAGTTCTTC	CASRQDRGYNEQFF
few	-	TRBV24-1	TRBJ2-1	14	TGTGCCACCATGGGACCGAGCTCCTACAATGAGCAGTTCTTC	CATMGPSSYNEQFF
-	TRBD1	TRBV15	TRBJ1-4	15	TGTGCCACCAGCAGAGATAGATGGGACAGCGAAAAACTGTTTTTT	CATSRDRWDSEKLFF
-	-	TRBV3-1/TRBV3-2	TRBJ1-2	15	TGTGCCAGCAGCCAAGAGGCAGGGTCAGCCTATGGCTACACCTTC	CASSQEAGSAYGYTF
-	TRBD2	TRBV7-2	TRBJ2-5	15	TGTGCCAGCAGCAGGACTAGGGTAGGACAAGAGACCCAGTACTTC	CASSRTRVGQETQYF
-	-	TRBV6-5	TRBJ1-5	13	TGTGCCAGCAGGATCGGACGCAATCAGCCCCAGCATTTT	CASRIGRNQPQHF
-	-	TRBV3-1/TRBV3-2	TRBJ1-2	16	TGTGCCAGCAGCCAAGTCATATCCAGGGTGGCCAGTGGCTACACCTTC	CASSQVISRVASGYTF
once	-	TRBV9	TRBJ1-3	14	TGTGCCAGCAGCGTAGGACGTTACGGAAACACCATATATTTT	CASSVGRYGNTIYF
-	TRBD2	TRBV19	TRBJ2-7	15	TGTGCCGTGGGGACTAGCGGGACTAGTCCATACGAGCAGTACTTC	CAVGTSGTSPYEQYF
-	-	TRBV7-5	TRBJ2-7	15	TGTGCCAGAAGCTCCCAGCGGGAGTACTCCTACGAGCAGTACTTC	CARSSQREYSYEQYF
-	-	TRBV27	TRBJ1-5	15	TGTGCCAGCAAGAGTTACGGGAATAGCAATCAGCCCCAGCATTTT	CASKSYGNSNQPQHF
-	-	TRBV7-9	TRBJ1-2	13	TGTGCCAGCACCCCCACAGGGAACTATGGCTACACCTTC	CASTPTGNYGYTF
-	-	TRBV5-6	TRBJ1-5	15	TGTGCCAGCAGCTTGGGTGGGAATAGCAATCAGCCCCAGCATTTT	CASSLGGNSNQPQHF
-	-	TRBV28	TRBJ1-2	13	TGTGCCAGCAGGGATACTATTAACTATGGCTACACCTTC	CASRDTINYGYTF
-	-	TRBV15	TRBJ2-1	16	TGTGCCACCAGCAGAGGTCATACGGGACCTCCAAATGAGCAGTTCTTC	CATSRGHTGPPNEQFF
-	TRBD1	TRBV18	TRBJ2-7	13	TGTGCCAGCTCACCGACAGGGGGCGACGAGCAGTACTTC	CASSPTGGDEQYF
-	TRBD1	TRBV28	TRBJ1-1	13	TGTGCCAGCACCAAGACAGGGGGCTCTGAAGCTTTCTTT	CASTKTGGSEAFF
-	-	TRBV5-1	TRBJ2-5	15	TGCGCCAGCAGCACTGGAGGGACTCCGGAGGAGACCCAGTACTTC	CASSTGGTPEETQYF
-	TRBD1	TRBV15	TRBJ1-5	14	TGTGCCACCAGCGGACAGGTTAGCAATCAGCCCCAGCATTTT	CATSGQVSNQPQHF
-	-	TRBV6-4	TRBJ2-3	15	TGTGCCAGCAGTGAAGTAGAGGTTAAGGTGGGTACGCAGTATTTT	CASSEVEVKVGTQYF
once	-	TRBV5-1	TRBJ2-1	14	TGCGCCAGCAGCTTGGTTCTGGGCGGCGGTGAGCAGTTCTTC	CASSLVLGGGEQFF
-	TRBD1	TRBV11-2	TRBJ2-5	16	TGTGCCAGCAGCGTCGGGACAGGAGCAAACCAAGAGACCCAGTACTTC	CASSVGTGANQETQYF
-	-	TRBV15	TRBJ2-3	16	TGTGCCACCAGCAGAGATGGGCGGAGGGACACAGATACGCAGTATTTT	CATSRDGRRDTDTQYF
once	-	TRBV6-5	TRBJ1-6	13	TGTGCCAGCACGGGGACTAATAATTCACCCCTCCACTTT	CASTGTNNSPLHF
once	TRBD2	TRBV24-1	TRBJ2-2	17	TGTGCCACCAGTGATTTGGGGCTAGCGGCGGACACCGGGGAGCTGTTTTTT	CATSDLGLAADTGELFF
-	-	TRBV10-3	TRBJ2-2	16	TGTGCCATCAGTCCCATCGGGGGGCAGGACACCGGGGAGCTGTTTTTT	CAISPIGGQDTGELFF
once	-	TRBV4-1	TRBJ2-7	14	TGCGCCAGCAGCCAAGGTAGCGGTCCCTACGAGCAGTACTTC	CASSQGSGPYEQYF
-	TRBD2	TRBV28	TRBJ2-5	17	TGTGCCAGCAGTTTATTCGTCCCGATGAGCGGGAGAGAGACCCAGTACTTC	CASSLFVPMSGRETQYF
-	-	TRBV19	TRBJ2-7	14	TGTGCCAGTAGATTGGCAGGGAGCACCTACGAGCAGTACTTC	CASRLAGSTYEQYF
-	-	TRBV4-1	TRBJ1-2	15	TGCGCCAGCAGCCTAAACAGGGTTTCAAGTTCGGGCTACACCTTC	CASSLNRVSSSGYTF
-	TRBD1	TRBV18	TRBJ1-1	15	TGTGCCAGCTCACCAAAGACAGGGATGAACACTGAAGCTTTCTTT	CASSPKTGMNTEAFF
-	-	TRBV28	TRBJ2-3	14	TGTGCCAGCAGTTTGATGGGGAACACAGATACGCAGTATTTT	CASSLMGNTDTQYF
-	TRBD1	TRBV7-9	TRBJ2-5	15	TGTGCCAGCAGCTTAAACGTAGGGGGCAAAGAGACCCAGTACTTC	CASSLNVGGKETQYF
-	-	TRBV5-5	TRBJ2-1	11	TGTGCCAGCAGCTTGATAGATGAGCAGTTCTTC	CASSLIDEQFF
-	TRBD1	TRBV28	TRBJ2-5	19	TGTGCCAGCAGTTGGTCTTGGAGGATCTACAGGGGGCTTCAAGAGACCCAGTACTTC	CASSWSWRIYRGLQETQYF
-	-	TRBV5-1	TRBJ2-1	12	TGCGCCAGCAGCTTTCAGGGGAATGAGCAGTTCTTC	CASSFQGNEQFF
few	TRBD2	TRBV11-3	TRBJ2-2	15	TGTGCCAGCAGCTGGCGGGGGGCCAACACCGGGGAGCTGTTTTTT	CASSWRGANTGELFF
-	-	TRBV7-9	TRBJ1-2	13	TGTACCAGCAGCTTAGACAGGTGGAGGGGCTACACCTTC	CTSSLDRWRGYTF
-	TRBD2	TRBV14	TRBJ2-7	15	TGTGCCAGCAGCCAAGATCCGGGGAGGGGCCTCGAGCAGTACTTC	CASSQDPGRGLEQYF
-	-	TRBV6-5	TRBJ1-6	13	TGTGCCAGCAGTCCGGTGGGGGCGTTCCCCCTCCACTTT	CASSPVGAFPLHF
-	-	TRBV29-1	TRBJ1-1	13	TGCAGCGTTGAAGGGAAAACGAACACTGAAGCTTTCTTT	CSVEGKTNTEAFF
-	-	TRBV7-9	TRBJ1-2	15	TGTGCCAGCAGCTTAGAGGTCATCCCCACCCATGGCTACACCTTC	CASSLEVIPTHGYTF
once	-	TRBV5-1	TRBJ1-3	15	TGCGCCAGCAGCTTAGGGGCCACTGGAGGAAACACCATATATTTT	CASSLGATGGNTIYF
-	-	TRBV5-1	TRBJ2-2	15	TGCGCCAGCAGCCCGGACGGACGAGAGACCGGGGAGCTGTTTTTT	CASSPDGRETGELFF
-	TRBD1	TRBV6-5	TRBJ1-3	13	TGTGCCAGCAGCCAGGGGGCGGGAAACACCATATATTTT	CASSQGAGNTIYF
-	-	TRBV5-1	TRBJ1-2	15	TGCGCCAGCAGCTTGGGCGGCCGGGCCGGGGGGGGCTACACCTTC	CASSLGGRAGGGYTF